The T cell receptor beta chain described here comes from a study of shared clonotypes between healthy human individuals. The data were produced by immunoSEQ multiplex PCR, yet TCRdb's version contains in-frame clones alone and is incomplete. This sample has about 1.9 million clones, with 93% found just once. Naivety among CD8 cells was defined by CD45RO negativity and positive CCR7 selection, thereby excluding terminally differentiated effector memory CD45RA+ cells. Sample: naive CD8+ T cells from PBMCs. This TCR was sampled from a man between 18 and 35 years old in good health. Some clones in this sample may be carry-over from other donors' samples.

The CDR3 DNA reads TGTGCCAGCACCAAGAGGACGGACGGCGAGCAGTACTTC. Amino acid sequence: CASTKRTDGEQYF. V usage is TRBV28 and J usage is TRBJ2-7; D ambiguous. This CDR3 is built from 13 residues. Trimming pared 7 bases from V and 6 bases from J, leaving 16 bases between. Germline CDR1 reads MDHEN; CDR2 reads SYDVKM.